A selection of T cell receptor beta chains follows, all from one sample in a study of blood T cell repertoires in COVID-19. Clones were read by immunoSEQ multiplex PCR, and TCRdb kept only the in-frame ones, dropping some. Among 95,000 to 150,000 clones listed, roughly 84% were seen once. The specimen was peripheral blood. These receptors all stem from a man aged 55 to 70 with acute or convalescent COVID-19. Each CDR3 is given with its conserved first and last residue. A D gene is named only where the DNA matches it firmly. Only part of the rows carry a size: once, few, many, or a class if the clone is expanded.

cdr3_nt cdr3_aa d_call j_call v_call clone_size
TGTGCCAGCGGGGACAGGGGACGACAGCCCCAGCATTTT CASGDRGRQPQHF TRBD1 TRBJ1-5 TRBV28 .
TGTGCCAGCAGTCAGAGGGTGAACACTGAAGCTTTCTTT CASSQRVNTEAFF . TRBJ1-1 TRBV28 .
TGCGCCAGCAGCCAAACGGGACAGGGGTCCTATAATTCACCCCTCCACTTT CASSQTGQGSYNSPLHF TRBD1 TRBJ1-6 TRBV4-3 .
TGTGCCAGCAGAGCCAACCAAGAGACCCAGTACTTC CASRANQETQYF . TRBJ2-5 TRBV6-5 .
TGTGCCTGGAGTGTGTATTCCGAGACTGAAGCTTTCTTT CAWSVYSETEAFF . TRBJ1-1 TRBV30 .
TGTGCCAGCAGTTCCACGGGGGAGGGGGAAAAACTGTTTTTT CASSSTGEGEKLFF . TRBJ1-4 TRBV28 .
TGCAGTGCTAGTAGGGGGAGCGATAATTCACCCCTCCACTTT CSASRGSDNSPLHF . TRBJ1-6 TRBV20-1 few
TGTGCCAGCAGCCCAGGCCAGGGGGGACCTCAGTACTTC CASSPGQGGPQYF . TRBJ2-5 TRBV7-2 .
TGTGCCAGCAGACGTGAGCCCCTCACAGATACGCAGTATTTT CASRREPLTDTQYF . TRBJ2-3 TRBV6-5 .
TGTGCTAGTGTTGCGGGACTAGTGGGCGAGCAGTACTTC CASVAGLVGEQYF TRBD2 TRBJ2-7 TRBV12-5 .
TGTGCCACCAGTGATCCGATTAGAAACACCGGGGAGCTGTTTTTT CATSDPIRNTGELFF . TRBJ2-2 TRBV24-1 once
TGTGCCAGCAGCCTGGGGGGCTCTGGAAACACCATATATTTT CASSLGGSGNTIYF . TRBJ1-3 TRBV3-1/TRBV3-2 .
TGTGCCAGCAGCGTAGCGGGACAGGGTGGAGATACGCAGTATTTT CASSVAGQGGDTQYF TRBD1 TRBJ2-3 TRBV9 .
TGTGCCAGCAGCTTACAGGGATGGAGCACTGAAGCTTTCTTT CASSLQGWSTEAFF . TRBJ1-1 TRBV7-3 .
TGTGCCAGTCCCAGACAGGGGCAAGAGACCCAGTACTTC CASPRQGQETQYF TRBD1 TRBJ2-5 TRBV19 .
TGTGCCAGCAGCTTGGCCCTGCAGGGCCAAGAGACCCAGTACTTC CASSLALQGQETQYF . TRBJ2-5 TRBV7-2 .
TGTGCCACCAGTGATTTGCCTAGGGGGGGCCGAACCGGGGAGCTGTTTTTT CATSDLPRGGRTGELFF . TRBJ2-2 TRBV24-1 .
TGTGCCAGCAGCTTTTACAGGGAAAGCACAGATACGCAGTATTTT CASSFYRESTDTQYF . TRBJ2-3 TRBV9 once
TGCGCCAGCAGCCAAGATGGGGGCGGAATTCCCTACGAGCAGTACTTC CASSQDGGGIPYEQYF . TRBJ2-7 TRBV4-3 .
TGTGCCACCAGTGACTCCGGGACTGCCAACAATCAGCCCCAGCATTTT CATSDSGTANNQPQHF . TRBJ1-5 TRBV24-1 few
TGTGCCAGCAGCCTCGGAGCGGGACGACTCAATGAGCAGTTCTTC CASSLGAGRLNEQFF TRBD2 TRBJ2-1 TRBV7-3 few
TGTGCCAGCAGCCCTGACAGGGCAGTGTTGTTTTTT CASSPDRAVLFF TRBD1 TRBJ2-2 TRBV12-3/TRBV12-4 .
TGTGCCAGCGTAAGACAGGGGCCCTACGAGCAGTACTTC CASVRQGPYEQYF TRBD1 TRBJ2-7 TRBV6-5 once
TGTGCCAGCAGCCACGACGCGGTCCTCTATGGCTACACCTTC CASSHDAVLYGYTF . TRBJ1-2 TRBV9 .
TGTGCCAGCAGTTTGGGAAAGGGACTAGCGACAGATACGCAGTATTTT CASSLGKGLATDTQYF TRBD2 TRBJ2-3 TRBV27 few
TGTGCCAGCAGCACCGGGACTAGCGCGCCCCGGGATACGCAGTATTTT CASSTGTSAPRDTQYF TRBD2 TRBJ2-3 TRBV11-2 .
TGTGCCAGCAGTGCGACTAGCGGGGGGCCCGAACAAGAGACCCAGTACTTC CASSATSGGPEQETQYF TRBD2 TRBJ2-5 TRBV6-1 once
TGCAGCGCCCCCAGCGGGAGGTACTACAATGAGCAGTTCTTC CSAPSGRYYNEQFF TRBD2 TRBJ2-1 TRBV29-1 .
TGTGCCAGTAGTATAGGGGACAGGGCCACCGGGGAGCTGTTTTTT CASSIGDRATGELFF TRBD1 TRBJ2-2 TRBV19 .
TGTGCCAGCACCCTAGCGGGAAGTCCCAATGAGCAGTTCTTC CASTLAGSPNEQFF TRBD2 TRBJ2-1 TRBV28 .
TGTGCCAGCAGTTACTCGAAGTTAGGGGAACTGTTTTTT CASSYSKLGELFF . TRBJ1-4 TRBV6-5 once
TGTGCCAGCAGTTATGACTCTCGGGGGGCCCCCTACGAGCAGTACTTC CASSYDSRGAPYEQYF . TRBJ2-7 TRBV6-6 .
TGTGCCAGCAGCTTAGGAGCGGGAAGGTCTGGGGCCAACGTCCTGACTTTC CASSLGAGRSGANVLTF TRBD2 TRBJ2-6 TRBV7-9 .
TGTGCCAGCAGTTTATGGGGGGGCGAGCAGTACTTC CASSLWGGEQYF TRBD2 TRBJ2-7 TRBV27 .
TGTGCCAGCTCACCAAGAGGTAGCACTGAAGCTTTCTTT CASSPRGSTEAFF . TRBJ1-1 TRBV18 .
TGTGCCAGCAGCTTAGGGGCTAGCGGGAGGGTCAATGAGCAGTTCTTC CASSLGASGRVNEQFF TRBD2 TRBJ2-1 TRBV7-8 .
TGTGCCAGCAGTTACCCGAAAGGGAGGGCCGAGCAGTACTTC CASSYPKGRAEQYF TRBD2 TRBJ2-7 TRBV6-2/TRBV6-3 .
TGTGCCAGCAGCCAGGCGGGGAGCTCCTATAATTCACCCCTCCACTTT CASSQAGSSYNSPLHF . TRBJ1-6 TRBV5-5 .